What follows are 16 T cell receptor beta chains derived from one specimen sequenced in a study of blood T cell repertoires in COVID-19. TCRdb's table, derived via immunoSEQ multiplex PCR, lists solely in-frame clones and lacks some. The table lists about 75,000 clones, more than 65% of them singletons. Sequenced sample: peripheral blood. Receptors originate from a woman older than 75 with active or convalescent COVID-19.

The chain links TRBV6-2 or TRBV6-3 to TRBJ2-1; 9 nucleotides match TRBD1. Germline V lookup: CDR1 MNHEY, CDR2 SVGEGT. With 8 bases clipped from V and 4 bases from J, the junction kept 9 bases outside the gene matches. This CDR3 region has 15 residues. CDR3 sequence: CASRPGTGIYNEQFF. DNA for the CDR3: TGTGCCAGCCGCCCTGGGACAGGGATATACAATGAGCAGTTCTTC.

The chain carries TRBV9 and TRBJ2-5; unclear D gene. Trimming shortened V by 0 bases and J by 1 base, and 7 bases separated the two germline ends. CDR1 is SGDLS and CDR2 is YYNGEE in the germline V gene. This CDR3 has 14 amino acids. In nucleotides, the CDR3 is TGTGCCAGCAGCGTAGGGTGGAGCCAAGAGACCCAGTACTTC. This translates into CASSVGWSQETQYF.

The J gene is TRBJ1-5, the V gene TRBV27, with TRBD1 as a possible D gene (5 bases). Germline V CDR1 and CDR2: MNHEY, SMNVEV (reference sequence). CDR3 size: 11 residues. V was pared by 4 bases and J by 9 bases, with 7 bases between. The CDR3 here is CASSSGGPQHF. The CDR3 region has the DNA TGTGCCAGCAGTTCGGGGGGGCCCCAGCATTTT.

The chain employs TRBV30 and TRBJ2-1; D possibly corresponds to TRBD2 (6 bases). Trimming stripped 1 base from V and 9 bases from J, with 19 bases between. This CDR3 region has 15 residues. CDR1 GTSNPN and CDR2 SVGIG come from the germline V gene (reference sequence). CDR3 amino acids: CAWSGRLGAASEQFF. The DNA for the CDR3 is TGTGCCTGGAGTGGTAGACTAGGGGCAGCATCTGAGCAGTTCTTC.

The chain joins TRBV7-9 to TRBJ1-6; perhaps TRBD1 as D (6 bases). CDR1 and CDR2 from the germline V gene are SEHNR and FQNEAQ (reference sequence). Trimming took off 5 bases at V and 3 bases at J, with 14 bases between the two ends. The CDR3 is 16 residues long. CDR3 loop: CASSRRRGGYNSPLHF. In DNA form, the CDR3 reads TGTGCCAGCAGCAGAAGGAGGGGGGGCTATAATTCACCCCTCCACTTT. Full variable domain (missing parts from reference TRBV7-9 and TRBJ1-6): DTGVSQNPRHKITKRGQNVTFRCDPISEHNRLYWYRQTLGQGPEFLTYFQNEAQLEKSRLLSDRFSAERPKGSFSTLEIQRTEQGDSAMYLCASSRRRGGYNSPLHFGNGTRLTVT.

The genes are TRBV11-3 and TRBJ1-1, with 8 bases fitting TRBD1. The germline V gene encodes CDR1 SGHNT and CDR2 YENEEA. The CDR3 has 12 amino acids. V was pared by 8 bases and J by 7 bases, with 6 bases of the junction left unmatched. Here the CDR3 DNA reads TGTGCCAGCGGAGGGACAGGTAGTGAAGCTTTCTTT. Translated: CASGGTGSEAFF.

CDR3 loop: CASSHQDSYEQYF. DNA of the CDR3: TGTGCCAGCAGCCACCAGGACAGCTACGAGCAGTACTTC. The V gene is TRBV4-2, the J gene TRBJ2-7, with D perhaps matching TRBD1 (6 bases). The V end lost 3 bases, the J end lost 3 bases, and 9 bases lay between the germline ends. Germline V lookup: CDR1 LGHNA, CDR2 YNFKEQ. The CDR3 sequence is 13 residues long.

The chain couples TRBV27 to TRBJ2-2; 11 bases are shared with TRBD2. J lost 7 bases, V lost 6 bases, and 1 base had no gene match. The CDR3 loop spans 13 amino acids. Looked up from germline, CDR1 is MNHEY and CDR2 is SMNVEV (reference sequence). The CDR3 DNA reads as TGTGCCAGCAGGACTAGCGGGATCGGGGAGCTGTTTTTT. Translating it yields CASRTSGIGELFF.

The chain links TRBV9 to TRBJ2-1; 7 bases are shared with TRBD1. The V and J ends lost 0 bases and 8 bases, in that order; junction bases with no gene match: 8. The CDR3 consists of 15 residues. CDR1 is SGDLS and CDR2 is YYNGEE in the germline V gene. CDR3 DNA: TGTGCCAGCAGCGTAGGTGACAGGGTGGCGGATGAGCAGTTCTTC. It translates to CASSVGDRVADEQFF.

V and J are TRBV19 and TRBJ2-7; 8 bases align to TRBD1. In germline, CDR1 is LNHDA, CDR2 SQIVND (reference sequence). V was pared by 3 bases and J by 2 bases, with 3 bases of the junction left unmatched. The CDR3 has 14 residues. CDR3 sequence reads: CASSMTGVPYEQYF. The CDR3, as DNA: TGTGCCAGTAGTATGACAGGGGTACCCTACGAGCAGTACTTC.

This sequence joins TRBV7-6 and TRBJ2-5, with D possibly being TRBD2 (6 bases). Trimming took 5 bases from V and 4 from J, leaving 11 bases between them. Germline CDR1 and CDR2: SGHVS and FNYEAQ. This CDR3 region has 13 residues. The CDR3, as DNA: TGTGCCAGCAGCCCTACTAGCAGAGAGACCCAGTACTTC. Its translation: CASSPTSRETQYF. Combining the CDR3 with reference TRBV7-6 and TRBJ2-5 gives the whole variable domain GAGVSQSPRYKVTKRGQDVALRCDPISGHVSLYWYRQALGQGPEFLTYFNYEAQQDKSGLPNDRFSAERPEGSISTLTIQRTEQRDSAMYRCASSPTSRETQYFGPGTRLLVL.

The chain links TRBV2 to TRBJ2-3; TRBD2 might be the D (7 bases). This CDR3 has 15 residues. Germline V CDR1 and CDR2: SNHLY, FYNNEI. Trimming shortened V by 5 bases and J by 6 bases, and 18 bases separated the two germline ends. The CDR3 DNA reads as TGTGCCAGCAGTCTTGGGGGGGGGCGGACTGATACGCAGTATTTT. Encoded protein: CASSLGGGRTDTQYF.

CDR3 residues: CATSGRGGQSSYNEQFF. CDR3 nucleotide sequence: TGTGCCACCAGTGGTCGGGGGGGGCAGAGCTCCTACAATGAGCAGTTCTTC. The V gene is TRBV24-1, the J gene TRBJ2-1, with TRBD2 matching 8 bases. The CDR3 has 17 amino acids. Unmatched junction bases numbered 8, after V lost 5 bases and J lost 0 bases. CDR1 KGHDR and CDR2 SFDVKD come from the germline V gene.

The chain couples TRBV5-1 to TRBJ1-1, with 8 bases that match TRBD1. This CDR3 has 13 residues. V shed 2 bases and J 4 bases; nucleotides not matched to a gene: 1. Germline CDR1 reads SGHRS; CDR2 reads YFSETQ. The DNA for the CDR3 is TGCGCCAGCAGCTTTACAGGGGGCACTGAAGCTTTCTTT. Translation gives CASSFTGGTEAFF.

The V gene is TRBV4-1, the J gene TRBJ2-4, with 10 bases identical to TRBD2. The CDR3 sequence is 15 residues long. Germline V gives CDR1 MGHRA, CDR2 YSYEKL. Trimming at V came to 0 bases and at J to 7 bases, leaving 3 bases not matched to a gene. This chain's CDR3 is CASSQEGAGGNIQYF. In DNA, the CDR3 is TGCGCCAGCAGCCAAGAAGGAGCGGGGGGGAACATTCAGTACTTC.

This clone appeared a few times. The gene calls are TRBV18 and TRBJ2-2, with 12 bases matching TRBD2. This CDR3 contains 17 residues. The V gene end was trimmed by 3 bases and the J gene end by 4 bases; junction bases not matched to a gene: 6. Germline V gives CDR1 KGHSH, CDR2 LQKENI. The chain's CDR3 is CASSPPTLAGGTGELFF. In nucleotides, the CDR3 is TGTGCCAGCTCACCGCCGACACTAGCGGGAGGCACCGGGGAGCTGTTTTTT.